This note documents a single T cell receptor (beta chain) sequence. As yet, its antigen is unknown. The repertoire was sequenced with immunoSEQ multiplex PCR; TCRdb's copy has only in-frame clones and lacks some. The sample has around 130,000 clones; about 88% are singletons. V was cut by 0 bases and J by 0 bases, with 15 bases left in between. The V gene's germline CDR1 is GTSNPN and CDR2 SVGIG (reference sequence). This CDR3 comprises 16 residues. This specimen belongs to a study of cytomegalovirus exposure and HLA in healthy donors. Study at large: The roughly 110 validation repertoires used the same platform as the 650 to 850 first-cohort repertoires (as reported by a later analysis).

General study findings and limits: Specific recognition of CMV antigens was confirmed in vitro for three chains (all CMV-associated). Published work reported that the classifier diagnosed cytomegalovirus status with high specificity and sensitivity. Cytomegalovirus-associated status was assigned to about 170 TCR beta chains.

This sequence was found in a man aged 25-45 years in good health and CMV-seronegative. Sequenced: PBMCs. The chain combines TRBV30 with TRBJ2-7; D gene unclear. The CDR3 nucleotides read TGTGCCTGGAGTGTCGGCGTGGGCCTCAGCTCCTACGAGCAGTACTTC. Encoded protein: CAWSVGVGLSSYEQYF.